The entry below gives a single TCR beta chain sequence along with its context. TCRdb fed the 5' RACE reads into MiXCR, producing one record per CDR3 protein. The sample holds fewer than 900,000 distinct CDR3 sequences, roughly 18% seen once. Germline V lookup: CDR1 SEHNR, CDR2 FQNEAQ (reference sequence). The CDR3 runs to 15 residues. Trimming took 4 bases from V and 3 from J, leaving 12 bases between them. The data derive from a study of identical twins. The sample was also linked to a second study, of T cells expressing NK-cell markers.

The receptor was isolated from a woman between 18 and 30 years old in good health. The sequencing input was PBMCs. V gene TRBV7-9 combines with J gene TRBJ2-2, with no clear D. The CDR3 region has the DNA TGTGCCAGCAGCTCGCCCGACCACTACACCGGGGAGCTGTTTTTT. It translates to CASSSPDHYTGELFF.